The present TCR beta chain was sequenced within a study of cytomegalovirus exposure and HLA in healthy donors. Findings and caveats of the study: The likely origin of a cluster of highly shared sequence variants was a sequencing artifact. Immune exposure data for these donors was limited to CMV serostatus.

V was trimmed by 8 bases and J by 3 bases, leaving 16 bases between them. This CDR3 contains 14 residues. CDR1 WSHSY and CDR2 SAAADI come from the germline V gene. This clone has more than one count but fewer than ten. The antigen remains undetermined. Researchers ran the PCR with 60 Vbeta and 13 Jbeta primers. Libraries were prepared by immunoSEQ multiplex PCR; TCRdb keeps only in-frame clonotypes and omits some of them. The sample has 100,000 to 150,000 clones; approximately 70% are singletons. This rearrangement joins TRBV10-2 to TRBJ1-1; possible D gene TRBD1, 6 bases. This sequence was found in a man aged 55 to 70 in good health and CMV-seropositive. Source material: PBMCs. In DNA form, the CDR3 reads TGCGCCAGCGGAGGACAGAGTTTAGACACTGAAGCTTTCTTT. It yields the protein CASGGQSLDTEAFF.